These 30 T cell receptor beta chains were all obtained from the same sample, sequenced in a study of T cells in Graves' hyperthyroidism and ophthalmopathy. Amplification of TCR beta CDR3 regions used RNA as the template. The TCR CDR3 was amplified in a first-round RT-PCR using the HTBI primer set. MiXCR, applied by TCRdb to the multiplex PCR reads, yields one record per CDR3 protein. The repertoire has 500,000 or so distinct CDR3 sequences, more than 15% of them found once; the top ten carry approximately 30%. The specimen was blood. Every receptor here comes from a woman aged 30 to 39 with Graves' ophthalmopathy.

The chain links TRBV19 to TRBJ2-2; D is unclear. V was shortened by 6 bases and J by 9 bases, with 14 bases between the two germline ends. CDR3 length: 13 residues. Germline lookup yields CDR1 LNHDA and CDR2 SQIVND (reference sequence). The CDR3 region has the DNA TGTGCCAGTAGCGACCTTGTTTCCCGGGAGCTGTTTTTT. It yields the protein CASSDLVSRELFF.

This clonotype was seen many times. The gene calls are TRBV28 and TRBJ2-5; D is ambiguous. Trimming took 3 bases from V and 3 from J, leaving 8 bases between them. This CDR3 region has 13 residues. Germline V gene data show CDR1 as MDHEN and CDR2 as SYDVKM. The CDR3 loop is CASSLRREETQYF. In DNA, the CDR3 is TGTGCCAGCAGTTTGAGGCGAGAAGAGACCCAGTACTTC.

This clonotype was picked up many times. CDR3 sequence (DNA): TGTGCCAGCAGTCGGGACAGTAGCAATCAGCCCCAGCATTTT. Protein: CASSRDSSNQPQHF. The rearrangement uses TRBV28 and TRBJ1-5; 7 nucleotides line up with TRBD1. The germline V gene has CDR1 MDHEN and CDR2 SYDVKM. The CDR3 totals 14 residues. The ends lost 5 bases at V and 0 bases at J; junction bases unmatched: 1.

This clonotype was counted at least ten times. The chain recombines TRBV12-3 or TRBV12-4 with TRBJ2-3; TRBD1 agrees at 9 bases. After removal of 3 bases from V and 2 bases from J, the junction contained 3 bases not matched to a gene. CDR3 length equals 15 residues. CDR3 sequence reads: CASSFRTGDTDTQYF. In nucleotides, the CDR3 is TGTGCCAGCAGTTTCAGGACAGGGGACACAGATACGCAGTATTTT.

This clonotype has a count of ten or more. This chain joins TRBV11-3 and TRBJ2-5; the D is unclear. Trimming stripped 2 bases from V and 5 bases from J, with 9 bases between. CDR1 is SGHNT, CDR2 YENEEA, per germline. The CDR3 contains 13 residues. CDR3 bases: TGTGCCAGCAGCTTAACGGTTCTGGAGACCCAGTACTTC. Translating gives CASSLTVLETQYF. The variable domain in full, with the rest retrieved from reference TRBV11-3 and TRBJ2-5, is EAGVVQSPRYKIIEKKQPVAFWCNPISGHNTLYWYLQNLGQGPELLIRYENEEAVDDSQLPKDRFSAERLKGVDSTLKIQPAELGDSAVYLCASSLTVLETQYFGPGTRLLVL.

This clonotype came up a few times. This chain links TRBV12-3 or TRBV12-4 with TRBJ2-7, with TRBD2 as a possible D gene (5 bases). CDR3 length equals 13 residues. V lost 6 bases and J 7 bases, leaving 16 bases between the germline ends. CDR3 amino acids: CASSLGVDVEQYF. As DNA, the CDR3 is TGTGCCAGCAGCCTCGGGGTAGACGTGGAGCAGTACTTC.

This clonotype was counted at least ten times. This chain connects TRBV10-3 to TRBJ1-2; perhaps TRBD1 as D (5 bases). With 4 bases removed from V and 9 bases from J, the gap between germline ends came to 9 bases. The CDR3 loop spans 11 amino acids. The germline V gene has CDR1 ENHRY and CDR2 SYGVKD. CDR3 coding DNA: TGTGCCATCAGTGTCGAGGGGAGCTACACCTTC. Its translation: CAISVEGSYTF.

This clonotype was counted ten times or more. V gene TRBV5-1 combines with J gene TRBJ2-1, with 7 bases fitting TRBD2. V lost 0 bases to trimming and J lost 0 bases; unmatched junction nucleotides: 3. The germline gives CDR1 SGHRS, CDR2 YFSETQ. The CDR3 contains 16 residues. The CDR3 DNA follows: TGCGCCAGCAGCTTGGACGGCGGGGGCTCCTACAATGAGCAGTTCTTC. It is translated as CASSLDGGGSYNEQFF.

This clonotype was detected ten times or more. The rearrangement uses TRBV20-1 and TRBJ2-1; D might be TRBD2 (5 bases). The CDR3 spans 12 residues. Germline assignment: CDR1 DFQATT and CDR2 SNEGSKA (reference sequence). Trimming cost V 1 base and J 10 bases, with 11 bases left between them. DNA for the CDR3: TGCAGTGCTAGAGCCCGGGAAACAGAGCAGTTCTTC. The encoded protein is CSARARETEQFF.

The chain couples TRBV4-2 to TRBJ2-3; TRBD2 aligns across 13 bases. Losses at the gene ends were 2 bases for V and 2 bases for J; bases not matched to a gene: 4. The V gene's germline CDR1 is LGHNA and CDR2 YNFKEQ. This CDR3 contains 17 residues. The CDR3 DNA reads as TGTGCCAGCAGCCAACTGACTAGCGGGAGGAACACAGATACGCAGTATTTT. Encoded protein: CASSQLTSGRNTDTQYF.

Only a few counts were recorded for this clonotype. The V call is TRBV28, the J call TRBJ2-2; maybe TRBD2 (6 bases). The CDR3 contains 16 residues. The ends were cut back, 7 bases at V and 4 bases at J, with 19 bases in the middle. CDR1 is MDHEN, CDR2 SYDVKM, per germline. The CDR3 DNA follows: TGTGCCAGCACATCGCCGAGGAGGGCCCTCACCGGGGAGCTGTTTTTT. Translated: CASTSPRRALTGELFF. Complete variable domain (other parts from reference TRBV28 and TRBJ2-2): DVKVTQSSRYLVKRTGEKVFLECVQDMDHENMFWYRQDPGLGLRLIYFSYDVKMKEKGDIPEGYSVSREKKERFSLILESASTNQTSMYLCASTSPRRALTGELFFGEGSRLTVL.

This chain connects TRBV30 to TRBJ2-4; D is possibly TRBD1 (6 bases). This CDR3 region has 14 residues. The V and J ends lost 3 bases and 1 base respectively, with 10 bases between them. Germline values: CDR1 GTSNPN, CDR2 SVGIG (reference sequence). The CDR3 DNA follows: TGTGCCTGGAGGGCAGGGGTTGCCAAAAACATTCAGTACTTC. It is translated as CAWRAGVAKNIQYF.

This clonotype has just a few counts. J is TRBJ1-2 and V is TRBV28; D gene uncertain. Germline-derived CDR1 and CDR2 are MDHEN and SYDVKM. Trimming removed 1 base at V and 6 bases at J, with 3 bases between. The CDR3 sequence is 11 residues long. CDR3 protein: CASSLFDGYTF. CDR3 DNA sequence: TGTGCCAGCAGTTTATTCGATGGCTACACCTTC.

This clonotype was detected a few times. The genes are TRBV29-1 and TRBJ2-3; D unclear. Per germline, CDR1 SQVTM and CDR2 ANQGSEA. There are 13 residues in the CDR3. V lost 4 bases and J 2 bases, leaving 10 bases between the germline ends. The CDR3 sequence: CSVGTTVTDTQYF. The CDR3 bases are TGCAGCGTTGGGACGACCGTCACAGATACGCAGTATTTT.

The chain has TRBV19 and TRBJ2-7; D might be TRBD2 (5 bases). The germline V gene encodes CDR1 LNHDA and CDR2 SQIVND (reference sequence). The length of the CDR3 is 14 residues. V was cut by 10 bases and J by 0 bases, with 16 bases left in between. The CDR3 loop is CATAVTGSSYEQYF. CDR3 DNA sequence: TGTGCCACCGCCGTAACGGGGTCCTCCTACGAGCAGTACTTC.

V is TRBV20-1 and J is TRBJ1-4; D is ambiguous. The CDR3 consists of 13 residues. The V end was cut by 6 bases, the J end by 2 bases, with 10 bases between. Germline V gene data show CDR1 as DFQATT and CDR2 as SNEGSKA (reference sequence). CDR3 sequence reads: CSATGVTNEKLFF. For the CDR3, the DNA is TGCAGTGCCACCGGAGTCACTAATGAAAAACTGTTTTTT.

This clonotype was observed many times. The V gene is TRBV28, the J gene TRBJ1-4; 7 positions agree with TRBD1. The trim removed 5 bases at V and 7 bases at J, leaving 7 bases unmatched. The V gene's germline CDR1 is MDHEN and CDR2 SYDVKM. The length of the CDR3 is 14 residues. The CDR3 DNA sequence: TGTGCCAGCAGTCAGACAGGGCTTGGTGAAAAACTGTTTTTT. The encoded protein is CASSQTGLGEKLFF. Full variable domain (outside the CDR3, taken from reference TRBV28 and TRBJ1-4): DVKVTQSSRYLVKRTGEKVFLECVQDMDHENMFWYRQDPGLGLRLIYFSYDVKMKEKGDIPEGYSVSREKKERFSLILESASTNQTSMYLCASSQTGLGEKLFFGSGTQLSVL.

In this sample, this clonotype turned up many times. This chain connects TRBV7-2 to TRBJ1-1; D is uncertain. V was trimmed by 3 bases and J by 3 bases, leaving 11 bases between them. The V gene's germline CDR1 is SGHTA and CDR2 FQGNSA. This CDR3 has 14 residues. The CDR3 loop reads CASSLTWRDTEAFF. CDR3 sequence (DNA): TGTGCCAGCAGCTTGACGTGGAGGGACACTGAAGCTTTCTTT.

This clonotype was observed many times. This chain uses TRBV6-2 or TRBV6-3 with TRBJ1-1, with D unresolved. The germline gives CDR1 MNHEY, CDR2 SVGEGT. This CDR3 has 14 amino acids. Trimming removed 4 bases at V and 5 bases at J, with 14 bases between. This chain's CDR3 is CASSFAGIGTEAFF. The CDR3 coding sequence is TGTGCCAGCAGTTTCGCGGGAATCGGGACTGAAGCTTTCTTT.

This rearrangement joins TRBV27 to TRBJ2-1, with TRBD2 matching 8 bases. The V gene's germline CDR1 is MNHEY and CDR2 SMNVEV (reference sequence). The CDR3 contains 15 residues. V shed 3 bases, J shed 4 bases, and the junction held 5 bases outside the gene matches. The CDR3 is CASSFSLAVYNEQFF. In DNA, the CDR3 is TGTGCCAGCAGTTTTTCACTAGCGGTTTACAATGAGCAGTTCTTC.

CDR3 sequence (DNA): TGCAGTGCTAGAGATTTGGGAAGAGGCGGGGAGCTGTTTTTT. Translated, it gives CSARDLGRGGELFF. The chain couples TRBV20-1 to TRBJ2-2, with D uncertain. This CDR3 is built from 14 residues. Germline V gene lookup returns CDR1 DFQATT and CDR2 SNEGSKA (reference sequence). V shed 0 bases and J shed 7 bases, with 12 bases lying between them.

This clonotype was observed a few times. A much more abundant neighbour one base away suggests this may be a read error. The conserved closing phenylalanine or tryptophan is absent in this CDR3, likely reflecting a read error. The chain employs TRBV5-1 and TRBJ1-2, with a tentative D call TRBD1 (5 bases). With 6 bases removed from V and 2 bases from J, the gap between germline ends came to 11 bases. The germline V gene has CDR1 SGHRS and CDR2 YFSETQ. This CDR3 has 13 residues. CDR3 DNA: TGCGCCAGCAAATTGGAGGGGAACTATGGCTACACCCTC. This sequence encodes CASKLEGNYGYTL.

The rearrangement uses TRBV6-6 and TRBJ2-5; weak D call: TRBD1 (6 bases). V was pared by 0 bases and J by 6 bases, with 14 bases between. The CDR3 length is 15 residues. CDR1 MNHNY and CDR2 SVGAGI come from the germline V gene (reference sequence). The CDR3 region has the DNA TGTGCCAGCAGTTACTCAGGGGCAGGGGTAAAGACCCAGTACTTC. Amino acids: CASSYSGAGVKTQYF.

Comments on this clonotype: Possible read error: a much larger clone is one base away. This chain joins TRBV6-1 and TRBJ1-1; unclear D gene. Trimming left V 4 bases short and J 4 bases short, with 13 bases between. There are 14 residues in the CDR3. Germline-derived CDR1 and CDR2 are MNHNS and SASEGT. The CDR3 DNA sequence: TGTGCCAGCAGTGGTCCCCCGGCGGGCACTGAAGCTTTCTTT. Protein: CASSGPPAGTEAFF.

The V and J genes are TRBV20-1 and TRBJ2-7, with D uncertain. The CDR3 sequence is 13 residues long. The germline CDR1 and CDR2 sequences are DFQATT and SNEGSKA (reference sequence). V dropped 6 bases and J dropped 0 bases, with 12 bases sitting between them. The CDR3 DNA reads TGCAGTGCCCCCTTTCGGAGCTCCTACGAGCAGTACTTC. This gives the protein CSAPFRSSYEQYF.

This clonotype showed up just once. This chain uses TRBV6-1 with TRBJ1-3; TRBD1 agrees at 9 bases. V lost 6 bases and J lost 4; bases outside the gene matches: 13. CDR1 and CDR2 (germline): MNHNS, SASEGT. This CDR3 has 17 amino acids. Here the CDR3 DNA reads TGTGCCAGCAGCGATCCGGGGACAGGGTACTCCGGAAACACCATATATTTT. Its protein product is CASSDPGTGYSGNTIYF.

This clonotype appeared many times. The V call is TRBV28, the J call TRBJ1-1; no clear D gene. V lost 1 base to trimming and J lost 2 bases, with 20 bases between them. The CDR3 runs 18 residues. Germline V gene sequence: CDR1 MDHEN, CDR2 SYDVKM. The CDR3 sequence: CASSLSKVGRWANTEAFF. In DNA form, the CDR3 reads TGTGCCAGCAGTTTATCCAAAGTGGGGAGGTGGGCAAACACTGAAGCTTTCTTT.

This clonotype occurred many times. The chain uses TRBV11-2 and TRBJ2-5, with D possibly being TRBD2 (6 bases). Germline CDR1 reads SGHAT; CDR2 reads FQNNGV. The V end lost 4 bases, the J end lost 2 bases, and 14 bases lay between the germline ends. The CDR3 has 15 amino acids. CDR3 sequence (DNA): TGTGCCAGCAGCTGGGGGACTGGGATTCAAGAGACCCAGTACTTC. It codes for CASSWGTGIQETQYF.

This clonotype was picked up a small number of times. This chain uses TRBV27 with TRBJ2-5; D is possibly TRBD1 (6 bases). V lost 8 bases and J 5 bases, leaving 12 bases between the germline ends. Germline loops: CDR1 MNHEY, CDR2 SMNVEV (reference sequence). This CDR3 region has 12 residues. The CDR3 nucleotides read TGTGCCAGCGCAGGGGATCGTGAGACCCAGTACTTC. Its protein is CASAGDRETQYF.

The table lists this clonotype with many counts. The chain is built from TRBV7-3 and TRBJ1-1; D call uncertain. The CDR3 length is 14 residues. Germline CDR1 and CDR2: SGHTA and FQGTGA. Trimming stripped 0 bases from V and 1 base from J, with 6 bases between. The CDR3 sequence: CASSLTGPNTEAFF. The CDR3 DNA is TGTGCCAGCAGCTTAACAGGGCCGAACACTGAAGCTTTCTTT. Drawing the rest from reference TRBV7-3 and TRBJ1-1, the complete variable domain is GAGVSQTPSNKVTEKGKYVELRCDPISGHTALYWYRQSLGQGPEFLIYFQGTGAADDSGLPNDRFFAVRPEGSVSTLKIQRTERGDSAVYLCASSLTGPNTEAFFGQGTRLTVV.